The 9 T cell receptor beta chains below come from one sample, sequenced in a study of blood T cell repertoires in COVID-19. TCRdb's copy holds only in-frame clones and misses some; the assay was immunoSEQ multiplex PCR. In the table there are 200,000 to 250,000 clones, about nine tenths of which are singletons. Source material: PBMCs or T cells enriched from blood (not recorded which). These receptors all come from a middle-aged woman with acute COVID-19.

Only a few counts were recorded for this clone. V usage is TRBV5-4 and J usage is TRBJ1-1, with 7 nucleotides matching TRBD1. The ends lost 5 bases at V and 0 bases at J; junction bases unmatched: 4. There are 14 residues in the CDR3. Germline CDR1 SGHNT, CDR2 YYREEE (reference sequence). CDR3 in DNA: TGTGCCAGCAGAACGGACAGGATGAACACTGAAGCTTTCTTT. It yields the protein CASRTDRMNTEAFF.

The chain employs TRBV7-2 and TRBJ1-2; D gene uncertain. Germline assignment: CDR1 SGHTA and CDR2 FQGNSA. The V end lost 1 base, the J end lost 1 base, and 7 bases lay between the germline ends. This CDR3 is 14 amino acids long. CDR3 protein: CASSLGQNNYGYTF. CDR3 nucleotides: TGTGCCAGCAGCTTAGGTCAGAATAACTATGGCTACACCTTC.

The chain uses TRBV19 and TRBJ1-1, with D maybe TRBD1 (6 bases). The CDR3 sequence is 14 residues long. V was trimmed by 7 bases and J by 4 bases, leaving 16 bases between them. CDR1 is LNHDA and CDR2 is SQIVND in the germline V gene (reference sequence). CDR3 sequence: CASISGTWSTEAFF. DNA for the CDR3: TGTGCCAGTATTTCCGGGACATGGAGCACTGAAGCTTTCTTT.

In this sample, this clone turned up once. The chain combines TRBV6-5 with TRBJ1-1; D remains ambiguous. Germline V gene data show CDR1 as MNHEY and CDR2 as SVGAGI. This CDR3 comprises 11 residues. The germline V and J ends were trimmed by 6 bases and 2 bases, with 4 bases remaining between them. The CDR3 loop is CASRQNTEAFF. The CDR3 nucleotides read TGTGCCAGCAGACAAAACACTGAAGCTTTCTTT.

This chain connects TRBV9 to TRBJ2-1; 9 nucleotides line up with TRBD2. CDR1 is SGDLS and CDR2 is YYNGEE in the germline V gene. This CDR3 is 12 amino acids long. V shed 3 bases and J 13 bases; nucleotides not matched to a gene: 5. CDR3 bases: TGTGCCAGCAGCGCAGGGACTAGCCGACAGTTCTTC. It specifies CASSAGTSRQFF.

This clone was counted once. The sample carries other DNA sequences with the same CDR3. This sequence joins TRBV9 and TRBJ2-1, with 8 bases that match TRBD2. The J segment lost 0 bases and the V segment lost 2 bases, leaving 1 base of the junction unmatched. The length of the CDR3 is 15 residues. Germline CDR1 is SGDLS and CDR2 is YYNGEE. CDR3 nucleotide sequence: TGTGCCAGCAGCGTCGGGGGGGGCTCCTACAATGAGCAGTTCTTC. It codes for CASSVGGGSYNEQFF.

The J gene is TRBJ1-1, the V gene TRBV27; D is uncertain. V lost 3 bases and J 0 bases, leaving 8 bases between the germline ends. This CDR3 is 14 amino acids long. Germline CDR1 is MNHEY and CDR2 is SMNVEV (reference sequence). The CDR3 DNA follows: TGTGCCAGCAGTTTTGGAGGAATGAACACTGAAGCTTTCTTT. It specifies CASSFGGMNTEAFF.

This clone came up a few times. V gene TRBV4-3 combines with J gene TRBJ2-7; TRBD1 aligns across 9 bases. Trimming took 0 bases from V and 6 from J; bases not matched to a gene: 9. CDR3 length: 16 amino acids. Looked up from germline, CDR1 is LGHNA and CDR2 is YSLEER. CDR3 DNA: TGCGCCAGCAGCCAAGATCCGGGACAGGGAGGTTCCGAGCAGTACTTC. This encodes CASSQDPGQGGSEQYF.

This clone was seen more than once but under ten times. The V call is TRBV5-5, the J call TRBJ1-1; possible D gene TRBD1, 6 bases. CDR3 size: 13 residues. V lost 6 bases and J 0 bases, leaving 9 bases between the germline ends. In germline, CDR1 is SGHKS, CDR2 YYEKEE (reference sequence). The CDR3 nucleotides read TGTGCCAGCAAGGGGGATTTGAACACTGAAGCTTTCTTT. Its protein is CASKGDLNTEAFF. Supplemented by reference TRBV5-5 and TRBJ1-1, the full variable domain reads DAGVTQSPTHLIKTRGQQVTLRCSPISGHKSVSWYQQVLGQGPQFIFQYYEKEERGRGNFPDRFSARQFPNYSSELNVNALLLGDSALYLCASKGDLNTEAFFGQGTRLTVV.